This T cell receptor (beta chain) was documented in a study of cytomegalovirus exposure and HLA in healthy donors. Comments on this clone: Its target is not known.

Amplification used 60 Vbeta primers and 13 Jbeta primers. Profiling relied on immunoSEQ multiplex PCR, and the TCRdb table lists in-frame clones only, not all of them. The repertoire holds over 150,000 clones, over 70% seen once, with around 2.3% in the top ten. This CDR3 spans 15 amino acids. V was clipped by 4 bases and J by 6 bases; unmatched bases: 10. Germline V lookup: CDR1 SGHNT, CDR2 YYREEE (reference sequence). Study-wide findings and caveats: Donors belonging to an Asian-associated ancestry cluster reportedly showed fewer N-insertions in productive TCRs than the roughly 670-donor mean, according to what a later analysis found. Some segments of the V type, notably TRBV6-2 and TRBV6-3, were excluded as indistinguishable. Reportedly, cytomegalovirus status was diagnosed with high sensitivity and specificity.

Sequencing was carried out using PBMCs. The rearrangement uses TRBV5-4 and TRBJ2-1; TRBD2 aligns across 7 bases. The clonotype comes from a man aged 30 to 39 in good health and CMV-seronegative. DNA for the CDR3: TGTGCCAGCAGCGCCAGCGGGGCGTCACTCAATGAGCAGTTCTTC. Protein product: CASSASGASLNEQFF.